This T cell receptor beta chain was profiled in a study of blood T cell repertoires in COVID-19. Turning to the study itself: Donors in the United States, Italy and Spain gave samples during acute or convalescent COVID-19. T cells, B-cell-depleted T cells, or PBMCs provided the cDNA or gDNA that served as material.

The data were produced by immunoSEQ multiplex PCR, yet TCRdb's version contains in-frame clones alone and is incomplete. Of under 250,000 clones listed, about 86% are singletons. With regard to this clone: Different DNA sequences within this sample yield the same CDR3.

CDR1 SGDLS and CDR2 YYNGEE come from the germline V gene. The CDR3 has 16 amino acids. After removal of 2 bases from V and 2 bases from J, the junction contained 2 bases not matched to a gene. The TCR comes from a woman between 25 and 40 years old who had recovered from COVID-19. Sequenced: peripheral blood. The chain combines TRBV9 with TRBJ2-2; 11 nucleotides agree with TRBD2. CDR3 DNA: TGTGCCAGCAGCGTCGGGACTAGCGGCAACACCGGGGAGCTGTTTTTT. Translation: CASSVGTSGNTGELFF.